One T cell receptor (beta chain) is described in this entry. The target antigen is unknown. The sample belongs to a study of T cell responses to AZD1222 COVID-19 vaccine. Study outcomes and limitations: There were mostly white British donors and more females than males, and clonal diversity was possibly underestimated.

The CDR3 is 15 residues long. The V and J ends lost 10 bases and 2 bases, in that order; junction bases with no gene match: 12. Germline V CDR1 and CDR2: SGHNT, YYREEE (reference sequence). Using immunoSEQ multiplex PCR, the repertoire was profiled, and TCRdb retains in-frame clones only, with some absent. The profile covers roughly 200,000 clones, with approximately 91% appearing a single time and less than 2% taken by the ten largest. This sequence originates from an adult who received the AZD1222 COVID-19 vaccine. This specimen was peripheral blood, taken 28 days after the second AZD1222 dose. The chain joins TRBV5-4 to TRBJ2-3; 8 nucleotides match TRBD2. CDR3 DNA: TGTGCCTCGACCTCCGGGGGGGCACACACAGATACGCAGTATTTT. It yields the protein CASTSGGAHTDTQYF.